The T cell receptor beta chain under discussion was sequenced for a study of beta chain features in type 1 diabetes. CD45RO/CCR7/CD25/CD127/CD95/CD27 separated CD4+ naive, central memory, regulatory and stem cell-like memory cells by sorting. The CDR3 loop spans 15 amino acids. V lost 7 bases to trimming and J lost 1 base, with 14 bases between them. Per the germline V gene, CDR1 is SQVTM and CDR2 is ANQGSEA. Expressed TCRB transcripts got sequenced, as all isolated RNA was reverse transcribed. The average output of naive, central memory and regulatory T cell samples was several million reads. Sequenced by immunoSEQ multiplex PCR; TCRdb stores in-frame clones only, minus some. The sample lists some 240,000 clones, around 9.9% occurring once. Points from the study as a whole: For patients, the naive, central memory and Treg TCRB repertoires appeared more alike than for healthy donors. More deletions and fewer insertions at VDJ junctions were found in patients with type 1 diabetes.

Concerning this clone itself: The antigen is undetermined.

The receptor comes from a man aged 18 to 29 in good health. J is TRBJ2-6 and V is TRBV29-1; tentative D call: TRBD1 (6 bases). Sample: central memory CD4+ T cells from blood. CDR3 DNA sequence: TGCAGCGCTAACGAGGGGGAGTCTGGGGCCAACGTCCTGACTTTC. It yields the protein CSANEGESGANVLTF.